This TCR beta chain is from a study of cytomegalovirus exposure and HLA in healthy donors. Method: immunoSEQ multiplex PCR; TCRdb's copy keeps in-frame clones and lacks some. The repertoire has about 120,000 clones, roughly 90% of them found once; the top ten carry just under 6.5%. This clone was detected once. CDR3 length: 16 amino acids. The germline gives CDR1 LNHNV, CDR2 YYDKDF (reference sequence). Trimming took 0 bases from V and 13 from J, leaving 19 bases between them. The receptor was derived from a woman under 30 in good health and CMV-seropositive. The chain has TRBV15 and TRBJ1-6; D is unclear. Material: PBMCs. The CDR3 bases are TGTGCCACCAGCAGAGATAAGGCAGTTAGCATATCCCCCCTCCACTTT. Amino acid sequence: CATSRDKAVSISPLHF.